Each of the 5 T cell receptor beta chains below was sequenced from the same sample in a study of blood T cell repertoires in COVID-19. Clones were read by immunoSEQ multiplex PCR, and TCRdb kept only the in-frame ones, dropping some. There are 330,000 or so clones in the sample; 80% to 90% occur only once, and under 6% lies in the top ten. The material sequenced was PBMCs or T cells enriched from blood (not recorded which). Receptors were obtained from a man aged 25 to 40 who had recovered from COVID-19.

This chain uses TRBV19 with TRBJ2-1; weak D call: TRBD1 (6 bases). CDR3 length: 13 amino acids. V lost 6 bases and J 4 bases, leaving 10 bases between the germline ends. The V gene's germline CDR1 is LNHDA and CDR2 SQIVND (reference sequence). DNA of the CDR3: TGTGCCAGTAGCCGGGACAAGTACAATGAGCAGTTCTTC. Its translation is CASSRDKYNEQFF.

The chain employs TRBV9 and TRBJ2-1; 16 positions match TRBD2. The CDR3 runs to 17 residues. Trimming took 2 bases from V and 5 from J; bases not matched to a gene: 4. CDR1 SGDLS and CDR2 YYNGEE come from the germline V gene. The CDR3 region is CASSVGTSGGADNEQFF. CDR3 bases: TGTGCCAGCAGCGTGGGGACTAGCGGGGGGGCCGACAATGAGCAGTTCTTC.

About this clone itself: Additional DNA sequences in this sample encode the identical CDR3. V and J are TRBV7-9 and TRBJ2-1, with TRBD2 matching over 11 bases. The CDR3 spans 16 residues. CDR1 and CDR2 (germline): SEHNR, FQNEAQ (reference sequence). V lost 3 bases and J lost 2; bases outside the gene matches: 3. Here the CDR3 reads CASSLSLAGAYNEQFF. The CDR3 nucleotides are TGTGCCAGCAGCTTGTCACTAGCGGGGGCCTACAATGAGCAGTTCTTC. Looking up the rest from reference TRBV7-9 and TRBJ2-1 gives the full variable domain: DTGVSQNPRHKITKRGQNVTFRCDPISEHNRLYWYRQTLGQGPEFLTYFQNEAQLEKSRLLSDRFSAERPKGSFSTLEIQRTEQGDSAMYLCASSLSLAGAYNEQFFGPGTRLTVL.

The rearrangement uses TRBV6-1 and TRBJ2-5; tentatively, D is TRBD2 (7 bases). CDR3 length: 16 residues. V was shortened by 0 bases and J by 5 bases, with 16 bases between the two germline ends. Germline lookup yields CDR1 MNHNS and CDR2 SASEGT. CDR3 nucleotides: TGTGCCAGCAGTGAAGCCGCGGGGGCTAGCCCCGAGACCCAGTACTTC. Its translation: CASSEAAGASPETQYF.

This chain joins TRBV6-1 and TRBJ2-6; the match to TRBD2 covers 7 bases. CDR3 length: 16 residues. Germline CDR1 reads MNHNS; CDR2 reads SASEGT. V trimming: 4 bases; J trimming: 0 bases; junction bases outside the gene matches: 3. The CDR3: CASSGGGLSGANVLTF. The CDR3 DNA reads as TGTGCCAGCAGTGGGGGGGGACTCTCTGGGGCCAACGTCCTGACTTTC.